This TCR beta chain appears in the sequencing data of a study of shared clonotypes between healthy human individuals. Method: immunoSEQ multiplex PCR; TCRdb's copy keeps in-frame clones and lacks some. The sample records about 120,000 clones, 68% being singletons. This CDR3 contains 15 residues. The V and J ends lost 5 bases and 6 bases, in that order; junction bases with no gene match: 6. Germline values: CDR1 MRHNA, CDR2 SNTAGT. This sequence was found in a young woman in good health. The sample comprised memory CD8+ T cells sorted from blood. Subset here: CD45RO+ cells pooled with CCR7-negative TemRA cells. The V gene is TRBV6-4, the J gene TRBJ2-1; 11 nucleotides agree with TRBD2. The CDR3 sequence: CASSLLAGVGNEQFF. In DNA, the CDR3 is TGTGCCAGCAGTCTACTAGCGGGAGTAGGCAATGAGCAGTTCTTC.